This T cell receptor (beta chain) was observed in a study of PD-1 blockade in classical Hodgkin lymphoma (TCRdb year 2020). Notes on the research overall: Nivolumab dosing was 3 mg/kg intravenously every 2 weeks, continuing until either disease progression or unacceptable toxicity. The study used TCR beta sequencing and CyTOF to define a peripheral blood immune signature of response to PD-1 blockade in classical Hodgkin lymphoma.

The Qiagen DNeasy kit was used to extract genomic DNA from unsorted PBMCs and from the negatively selected CD4+ and CD8+ fractions. TCR beta CDR3 regions were subjected to amplification by immunoSEQ multiplex PCR with primers that anneal to V and J segments. A synthetic immune receptor repertoire was used to minimize amplification bias, and any residual bias was removed computationally once sequencing was done. Processing in the source paper ran as follows. Custom Python scripts were used to quantify repertoire diversity as the Shannon entropy index. The unsorted, CD4+ and CD8+ repertoires were each analyzed separately, with the exception of combined analyses, where CD4+ and CD8+ sequences were merged in silico. A clone was considered expanded if an increase in frequency of at least 2-fold after treatment relative to C1D1 was found, and a pseudocount of 0.5 was applied to clones undetected at baseline. Singleton clones were defined as clones with 0 or 1 copy at C1D1, and non-singleton clones were defined as clones with 2 or more copies. By matching protein sequences in sorted samples from the same patient, clones expanded in unsorted samples were annotated as CD4+, CD8+ or unknown. Diversity changes from C1D1 to C4D1 were tested in paired samples using Wilcoxon tests. TCRdb obtained this table from immuneACCESS and retained in-frame rearrangements with V and J assigned. These tables miss some clones; where compared with another copy, unresolved V genes account for less than half of the shortfall, and the remainder is unexplained. That table supplies the V and J calls and clone size; D and trimming were determined from the DNA. The sample table shows approximately 27,000 clones, and over 75% are seen once. The ten biggest clones cover 2% to 3% of the sample.

Concerning this clone itself: The specificity of this receptor is unknown. Per-base quality was not reported, and no clone a single base away is much larger than it.

CDR1 and CDR2 (SNHLY, FYNNEI) derive from the germline V gene. Measured from the cysteine to the phenylalanine, the CDR3 is 15 residues long. CDR3 DNA is the only sequence kept; it has 45 bases, read in frame from the first base. The junction shows trimming of 4 bases on V and 6 bases on J, plus 13 bases between the germline ends. Beyond this particular receptor, the publication reports: The study covered only a single clinical trial cohort, and the causes of the repertoire differences, possibly disease activity or prior therapy, were still not defined. Newly diagnosed patients were reported to have lower baseline TCR diversity than healthy donors, and relapsed/refractory patients were reported to have lower baseline TCR diversity still. A significant rise by C4D1 was seen in CD4+ but not CD8+ TCR diversity (p=0.0027 vs p=0.16), with the rise being most apparent in complete responders (p=0.02). Diversity was lower in patients who began nivolumab less than 1 year after ASCT, so these patients were left out of later analyses to avoid confounding by immune reconstitution. Among trial patients, those achieving complete response had baseline diversity similar to that of newly diagnosed patients, while diversity was significantly lower in partial responders and progressors.

Interpreted using the paper, the time point label stands for: cycle 1 day 1 (C1D1), immediately before nivolumab initiation. Every trial patient had relapsed following autologous stem cell transplantation, and prior brentuximab vedotin exposure was what differed among cohorts A, B and C. The trial cohort comprised more than 55 patients with relapsed/refractory classical Hodgkin lymphoma whose best overall responses were complete response, partial response or progressive disease. Single-agent nivolumab was administered to trial patients in the multi-cohort phase II CheckMate 205 trial. An independent review committee assessed best overall response by applying the 2007 International Working Group response criteria. Trial PBMCs were obtained immediately prior to nivolumab initiation (C1D1) and on therapy at cycle 2 day 1 and cycle 4 day 1. Peripheral blood was collected in 8 mL Vacutainer Cell Preparation Tubes, from which PBMCs were isolated by centrifugation and then cryopreserved.

The sequence was collected from a human donor with classical Hodgkin lymphoma. This specimen consisted of peripheral blood mononuclear cells (PBMCs), obtained at baseline. The sequence joins TRBV2 to TRBJ1-6; no D gene is confidently identified. The CDR3 region reads CASSVGRSVNSPLHF. The DNA reads TGTGCCAGCAGTGTAGGTCGGTCAGTTAATTCACCCCTCCACTTT.